Following are 6 T cell receptor beta chains from one sample sequenced in a study of post-analysis software for immune sequencing data. Study-wide findings and caveats: Higher frequency in patients than in controls was seen for about 5 TRBV segments, with TRBV5-6, TRBV5-1 and TRBV20-1 among them.

These receptors have no known antigen. The authors incorporated unique molecular identifiers into the TCR beta cDNA libraries. TCRdb analysed the PCR reads with MiXCR anew, one entry per CDR3 protein. The table shows about 820,000 distinct CDR3 sequences, with approximately 53% occurring only once. Sequenced input: blood. All receptors come from a girl aged 5-17 years with multiple sclerosis.

The gene calls are TRBV5-1 and TRBJ1-2, with TRBD1 identical over 8 bases. CDR1 is SGHRS, CDR2 YFSETQ, per germline. Unmatched junction bases numbered 7, after V lost 4 bases and J lost 8 bases. This CDR3 has 13 amino acids. CDR3 region: CASSPGRGRGYTF. CDR3 bases: TGCGCCAGCAGCCCGGGCAGGGGGCGAGGCTACACCTTC.

In this sample, this clonotype turned up a few times. V usage is TRBV6-5 and J usage is TRBJ1-2; a possible D gene is TRBD1 (5 bases). Germline CDR1 and CDR2: MNHEY and SVGAGI. V was cut by 6 bases and J by 4 bases, with 12 bases left in between. The CDR3 is 13 residues long. The CDR3 sequence is CASSPRGVYGYTF. CDR3 nucleotide sequence: TGTGCCAGCAGCCCTCGGGGCGTCTATGGCTACACCTTC.

This chain joins TRBV11-1 and TRBJ2-2; TRBD1 aligns across 9 bases. The length of the CDR3 is 17 residues. The germline V gene has CDR1 SGHAT and CDR2 FQDESV (reference sequence). Unmatched junction bases numbered 7, after V lost 5 bases and J lost 0 bases. The CDR3 DNA reads as TGTGCCAGCAGCCGGGACAGGGTAGGGGCGAACACCGGGGAGCTGTTTTTT. Protein product: CASSRDRVGANTGELFF.

This sequence joins TRBV6-5 and TRBJ2-4, with 7 nucleotides matching TRBD1. Per germline, CDR1 MNHEY and CDR2 SVGAGI. This CDR3 spans 16 amino acids. V shed 8 bases, J shed 0 bases, and the junction held 10 bases outside the gene matches. CDR3 DNA sequence: TGTGCCAGCCGCCGACAGGGACGCCTAGCCAAAAACATTCAGTACTTC. Its protein product is CASRRQGRLAKNIQYF.

The chain has TRBV20-1 and TRBJ2-1; possibly TRBD2 for D (5 bases). Germline assignment: CDR1 DFQATT and CDR2 SNEGSKA (reference sequence). The CDR3 totals 12 residues. V was shortened by 1 base and J by 10 bases, with 11 bases between the two germline ends. The CDR3 sequence: CSARGRAGEQFF. CDR3 nucleotides: TGCAGTGCTAGAGGGCGGGCCGGAGAGCAGTTCTTC.

The V gene is TRBV12-3 or TRBV12-4, the J gene TRBJ2-1; D not resolved. The CDR3 is 13 residues long. The ends were cut back, 8 bases at V and 10 bases at J, with 18 bases in the middle. The chain's CDR3 is CASQPGPLREQFF. The CDR3 nucleotides read TGTGCCAGCCAACCGGGCCCCCTGCGGGAGCAGTTCTTC.